Sequencing of this T cell receptor (beta chain) was carried out in a study of T cell repertoires in aging, cancer and after chemotherapy. Amplification of TCR beta used genomic DNA extracted from peripheral blood. In this sample, this clonotype turned up a few times. Rearranged V-D-J TRB sequences were amplified with a mixed TRB-A/B primer pool. TCRdb called the multiplex PCR reads again in MiXCR, with one record for every CDR3 protein. The table includes over 1,500 distinct CDR3 sequences, just over 35% detected once. CDR3 length: 17 residues. V lost 1 base to trimming and J lost 2 bases; unmatched junction nucleotides: 9. The germline CDR1 and CDR2 sequences are DFQATT and SNEGSKA (reference sequence).

Sequenced sample: blood. The chain is built from TRBV20-1 and TRBJ2-2; TRBD2 agrees at 8 bases. This clonotype originated in a human donor with a solid tumor. As DNA, the CDR3 is TGCAGTGCTAGAGGACTAAGCGGGGGTCTAAACACCGGGGAGCTGTTTTTT. Translating it yields CSARGLSGGLNTGELFF.